The following is a T cell receptor (beta chain) sequence with its context. Its antigen is currently unknown. TCRdb's table, derived via immunoSEQ multiplex PCR, lists solely in-frame clones and lacks some. Of more than 25,000 clones in the sample, more than 75% were seen once. These data originate in a study of OX40 agonist ivuxolimab in advanced cancers. Study outcomes and limitations: Nonresponders, in some cases, also had low normalized T-cell clonal expansion. At doses 0.1 to 3.0 mg/kg, CD4+ and CD8+ clones expanded.

The CDR3 totals 14 residues. The junction had 7 bases not matched to a gene; V was cut back by 4 bases and J by 6 bases. Germline CDR1 and CDR2: SGHTA and FQGTGA. The chain combines TRBV7-3 with TRBJ2-3; 7 bases align to TRBD2. This receptor was identified in an adult with an advanced solid tumor such as melanoma, head and neck, liver or kidney cancer. Specimen: CD4+ or CD8+ T cells sorted from blood, collected in a trial of the OX40 agonist ivuxolimab. In DNA form, the CDR3 reads TGTGCCAGCAGCTCGAGCGGGAATATCGATACGCAGTATTTT. It specifies CASSSSGNIDTQYF.